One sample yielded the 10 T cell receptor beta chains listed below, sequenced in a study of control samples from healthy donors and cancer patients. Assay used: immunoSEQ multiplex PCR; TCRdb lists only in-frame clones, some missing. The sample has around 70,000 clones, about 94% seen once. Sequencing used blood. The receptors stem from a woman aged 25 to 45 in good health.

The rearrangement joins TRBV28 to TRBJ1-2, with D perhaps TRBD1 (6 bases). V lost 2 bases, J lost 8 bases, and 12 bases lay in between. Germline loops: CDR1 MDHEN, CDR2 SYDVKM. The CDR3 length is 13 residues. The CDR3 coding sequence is TGTGCCAGCAGTTTAACAGGGACCTTGGGCTACACCTTC. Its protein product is CASSLTGTLGYTF.

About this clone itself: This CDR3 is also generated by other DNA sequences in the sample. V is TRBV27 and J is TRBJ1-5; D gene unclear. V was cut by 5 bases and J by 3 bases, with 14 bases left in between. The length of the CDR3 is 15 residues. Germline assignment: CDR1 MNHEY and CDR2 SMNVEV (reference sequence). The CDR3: CASSPWTAFNQPQHF. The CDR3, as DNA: TGTGCCAGCAGTCCTTGGACTGCCTTCAATCAGCCCCAGCATTTT.

The CDR3 sequence is CASSLTVNTEAFF. CDR3 in DNA: TGCGCCAGCAGCCTAACCGTGAACACTGAAGCTTTCTTT. J is TRBJ1-1 and V is TRBV5-1; D is unresolved. Germline CDR1 SGHRS, CDR2 YFSETQ. Trimming took off 4 bases at V and 0 bases at J, with 7 bases between the two ends. The CDR3 covers 13 residues.

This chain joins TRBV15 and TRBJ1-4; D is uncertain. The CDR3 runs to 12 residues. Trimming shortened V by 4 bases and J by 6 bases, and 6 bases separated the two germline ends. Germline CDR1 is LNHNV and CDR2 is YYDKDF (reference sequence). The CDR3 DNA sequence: TGTGCCACCAGCATGAGGGATGAAAAACTGTTTTTT. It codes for CATSMRDEKLFF. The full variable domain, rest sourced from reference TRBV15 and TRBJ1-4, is DAMVIQNPRYQVTQFGKPVTLSCSQTLNHNVMYWYQQKSSQAPKLLFHYYDKDFNNEADTPDNFQSRRPNTSFCFLDIRSPGLGDTAMYLCATSMRDEKLFFGSGTQLSVL.

The CDR3 DNA sequence: TGCAGCGTTGAAGAGACTGATGGCTACACCTTC. Its protein product is CSVEETDGYTF. The chain combines TRBV29-1 with TRBJ1-2; D not certain. The CDR3 is 11 amino acids. Germline loops: CDR1 SQVTM, CDR2 ANQGSEA. Trimming took 0 bases from V and 6 from J, leaving 5 bases between them. The whole variable domain, filled in from reference TRBV29-1 and TRBJ1-2, reads SAVISQKPSRDICQRGTSLTIQCQVDSQVTMMFWYRQQPGQSLTLIATANQGSEATYESGFVIDKFPISRPNLTFSTLTVSNMSPEDSSIYLCSVEETDGYTFGSGTRLTVV.

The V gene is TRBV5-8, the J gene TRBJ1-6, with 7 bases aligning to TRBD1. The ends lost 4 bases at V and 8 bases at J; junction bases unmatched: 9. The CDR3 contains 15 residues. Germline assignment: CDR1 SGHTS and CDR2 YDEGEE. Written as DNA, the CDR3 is TGTGCCAGCAGCCCGTACAGGGGCTTGGATTCACCCCTCCACTTT. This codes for CASSPYRGLDSPLHF.

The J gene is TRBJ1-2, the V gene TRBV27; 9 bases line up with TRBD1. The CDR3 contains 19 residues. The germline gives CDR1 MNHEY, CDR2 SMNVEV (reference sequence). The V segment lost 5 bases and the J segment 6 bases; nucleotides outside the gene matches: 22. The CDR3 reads CASSPMIGQGSSGRHGYTF. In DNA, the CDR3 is TGTGCCAGCAGTCCAATGATTGGACAGGGGAGCAGCGGACGGCATGGCTACACCTTC.

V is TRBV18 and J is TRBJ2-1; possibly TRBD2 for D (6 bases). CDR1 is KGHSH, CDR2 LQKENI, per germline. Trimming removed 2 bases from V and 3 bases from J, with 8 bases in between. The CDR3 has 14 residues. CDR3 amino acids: CASSPSGLYNEQFF. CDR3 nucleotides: TGTGCCAGCTCACCATCGGGACTCTACAATGAGCAGTTCTTC.

In DNA form, the CDR3 reads TGCGCCAGCGGCGAACAGGGCTCCTACAATGAGCAGTTCTTC. Its protein is CASGEQGSYNEQFF. The chain recombines TRBV5-1 with TRBJ2-1, with D tentatively TRBD1 (6 bases). The CDR3 covers 14 residues. V lost 7 bases and J lost 0, with 11 bases in between. Germline assignment: CDR1 SGHRS and CDR2 YFSETQ. The full variable domain, completed using reference TRBV5-1 and TRBJ2-1, is KAGVTQTPRYLIKTRGQQVTLSCSPISGHRSVSWYQQTPGQGLQFLFEYFSETQRNKGNFPGRFSGRQFSNSRSEMNVSTLELGDSALYLCASGEQGSYNEQFFGPGTRLTVL.

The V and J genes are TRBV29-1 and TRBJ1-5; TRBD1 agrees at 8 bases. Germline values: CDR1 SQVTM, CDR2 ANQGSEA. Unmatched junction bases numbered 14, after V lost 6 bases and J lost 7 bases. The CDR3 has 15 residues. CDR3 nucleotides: TGCAGCGTCGCATACAGCGGACAGGGCAGACAGCCCCAGCATTTT. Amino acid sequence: CSVAYSGQGRQPQHF.